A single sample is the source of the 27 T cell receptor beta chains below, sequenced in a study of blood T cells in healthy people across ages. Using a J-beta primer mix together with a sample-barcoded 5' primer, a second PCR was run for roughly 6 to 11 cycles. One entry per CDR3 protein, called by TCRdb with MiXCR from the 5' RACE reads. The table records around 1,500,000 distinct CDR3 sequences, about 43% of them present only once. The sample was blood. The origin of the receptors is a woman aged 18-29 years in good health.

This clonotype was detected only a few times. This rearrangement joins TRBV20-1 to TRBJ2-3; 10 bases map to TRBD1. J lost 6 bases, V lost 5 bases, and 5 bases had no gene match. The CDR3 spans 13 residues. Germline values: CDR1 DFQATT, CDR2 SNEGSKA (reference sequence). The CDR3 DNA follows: TGCAGTGCTCTGGGACAGGGGACCGATACGCAGTATTTT. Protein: CSALGQGTDTQYF.

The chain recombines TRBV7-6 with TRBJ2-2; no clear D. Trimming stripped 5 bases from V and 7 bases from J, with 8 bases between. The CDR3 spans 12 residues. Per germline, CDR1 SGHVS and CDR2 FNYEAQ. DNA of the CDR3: TGTGCCAGCAGCCACGCTATCGGGGAGCTGTTTTTT. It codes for CASSHAIGELFF.

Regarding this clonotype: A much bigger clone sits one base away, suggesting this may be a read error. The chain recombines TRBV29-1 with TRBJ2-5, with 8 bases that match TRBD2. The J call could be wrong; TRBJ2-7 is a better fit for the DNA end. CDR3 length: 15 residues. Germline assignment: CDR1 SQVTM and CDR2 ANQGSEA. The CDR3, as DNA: TGCGGCGTTGAAAGGAGCGGGAGAAGTACGGGCGAGCAGTACTTC. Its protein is CGVERSGRSTGEQYF.

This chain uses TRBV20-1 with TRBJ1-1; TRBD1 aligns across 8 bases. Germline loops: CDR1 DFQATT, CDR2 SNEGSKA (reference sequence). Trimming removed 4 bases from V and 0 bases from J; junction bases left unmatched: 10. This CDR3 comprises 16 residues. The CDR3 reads CSAIPAGGLMNTEAFF. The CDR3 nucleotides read TGCAGTGCTATCCCGGCAGGGGGCCTCATGAACACTGAAGCTTTCTTT.

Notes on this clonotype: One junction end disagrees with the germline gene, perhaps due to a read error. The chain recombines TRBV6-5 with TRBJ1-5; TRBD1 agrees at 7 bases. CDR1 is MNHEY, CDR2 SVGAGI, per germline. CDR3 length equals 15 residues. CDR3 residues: CTSSYSGQLNQPQHF. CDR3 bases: TGTACCAGCAGTTACTCGGGACAGCTCAATCAGCCCCAGCATTTT.

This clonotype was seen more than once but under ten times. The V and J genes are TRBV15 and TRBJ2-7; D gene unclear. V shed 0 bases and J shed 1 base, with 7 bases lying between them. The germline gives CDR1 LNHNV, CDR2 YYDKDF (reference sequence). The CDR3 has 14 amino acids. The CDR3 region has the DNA TGTGCCACCAGCAGAGACTCGGCTTCCTACGAGCAGTACTTC. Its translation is CATSRDSASYEQYF.

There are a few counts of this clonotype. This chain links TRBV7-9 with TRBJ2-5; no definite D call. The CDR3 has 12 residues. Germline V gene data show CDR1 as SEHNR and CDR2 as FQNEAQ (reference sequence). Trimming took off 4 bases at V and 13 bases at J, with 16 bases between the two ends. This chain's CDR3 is CASSSTSGLRYF. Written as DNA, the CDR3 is TGTGCCAGCAGCTCAACCTCCGGGCTCCGGTACTTC.

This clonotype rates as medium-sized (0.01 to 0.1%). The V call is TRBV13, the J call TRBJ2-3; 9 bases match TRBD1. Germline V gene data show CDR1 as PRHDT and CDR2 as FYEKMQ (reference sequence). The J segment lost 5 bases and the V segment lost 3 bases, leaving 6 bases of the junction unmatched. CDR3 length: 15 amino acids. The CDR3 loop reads CASSLAGTGRDTQYF. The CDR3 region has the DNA TGTGCCAGCAGCTTGGCCGGGACAGGGAGAGATACGCAGTATTTT.

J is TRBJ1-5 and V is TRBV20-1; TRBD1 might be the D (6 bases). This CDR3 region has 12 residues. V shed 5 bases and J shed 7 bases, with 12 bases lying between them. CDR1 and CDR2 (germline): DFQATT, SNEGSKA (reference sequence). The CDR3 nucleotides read TGCAGTGCTGAGGACAGCGGGCAGCCCCAGCATTTT. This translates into CSAEDSGQPQHF.

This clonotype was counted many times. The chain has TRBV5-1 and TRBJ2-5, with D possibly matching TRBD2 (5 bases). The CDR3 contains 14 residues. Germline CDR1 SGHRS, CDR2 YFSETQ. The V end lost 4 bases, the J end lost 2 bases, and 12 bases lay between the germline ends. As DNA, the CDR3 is TGCGCCAGCAGCCCAATTCCGGGGCAAGAGACCCAGTACTTC. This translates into CASSPIPGQETQYF.

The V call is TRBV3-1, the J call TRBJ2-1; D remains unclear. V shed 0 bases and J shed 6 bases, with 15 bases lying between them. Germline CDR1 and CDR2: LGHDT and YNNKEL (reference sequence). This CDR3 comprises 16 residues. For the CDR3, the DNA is TGTGCCAGCAGCCAAGAACTGGACCGCGGCGGCAATGAGCAGTTCTTC. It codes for CASSQELDRGGNEQFF.

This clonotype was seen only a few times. The CDR3 DNA follows: TGTGCCACTTCAACAGGGGGGACCTCCCTAGCCAAAAACATTCAGTACTTC. Translated: CATSTGGTSLAKNIQYF. The chain couples TRBV10-3 to TRBJ2-4, with TRBD1 identical over 8 bases. V dropped 10 bases and J dropped 0; count of bases not matched to a gene: 14. The CDR3 is 17 residues long. Germline lookup yields CDR1 ENHRY and CDR2 SYGVKD.

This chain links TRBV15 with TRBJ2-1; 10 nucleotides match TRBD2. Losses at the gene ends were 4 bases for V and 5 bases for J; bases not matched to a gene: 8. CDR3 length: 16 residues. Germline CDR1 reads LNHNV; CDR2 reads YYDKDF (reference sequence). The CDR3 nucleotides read TGTGCCACCAGCACCGGACTAGCGGTGTTTGACAATGAGCAGTTCTTC. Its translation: CATSTGLAVFDNEQFF.

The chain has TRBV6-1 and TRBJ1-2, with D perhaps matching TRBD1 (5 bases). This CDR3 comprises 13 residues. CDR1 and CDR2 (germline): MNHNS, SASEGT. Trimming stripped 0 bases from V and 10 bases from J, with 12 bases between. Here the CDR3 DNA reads TGTGCCAGCAGTGAAGCCAGTGGGGGTGACTACACCTTC. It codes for CASSEASGGDYTF.

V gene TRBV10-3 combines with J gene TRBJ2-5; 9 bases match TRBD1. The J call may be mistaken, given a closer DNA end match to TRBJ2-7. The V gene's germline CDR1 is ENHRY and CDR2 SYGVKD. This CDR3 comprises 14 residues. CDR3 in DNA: TGTGCCATCAGAAGTACAGGGGGCAGCTACGAGCAGTACTTC. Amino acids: CAIRSTGGSYEQYF.

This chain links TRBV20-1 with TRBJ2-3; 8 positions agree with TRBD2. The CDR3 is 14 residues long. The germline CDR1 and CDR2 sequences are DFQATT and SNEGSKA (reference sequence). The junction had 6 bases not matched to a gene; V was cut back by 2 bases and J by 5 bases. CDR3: CSARTGGLGDTQYF. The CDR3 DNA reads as TGCAGTGCTAGAACGGGGGGGCTCGGAGATACGCAGTATTTT.

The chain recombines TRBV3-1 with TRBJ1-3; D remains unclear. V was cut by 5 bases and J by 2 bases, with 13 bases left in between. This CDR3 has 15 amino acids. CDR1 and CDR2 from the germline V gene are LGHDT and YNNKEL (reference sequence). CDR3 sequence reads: CASSESPLAGNTIYF. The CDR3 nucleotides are TGTGCCAGCAGCGAGAGTCCCTTAGCTGGAAACACCATATATTTT. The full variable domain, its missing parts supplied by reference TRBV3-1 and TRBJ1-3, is DTAVSQTPKYLVTQMGNDKSIKCEQNLGHDTMYWYKQDSKKFLKIMFSYNNKELIINETVPNRFSPKSPDKAHLNLHINSLELGDSAVYFCASSESPLAGNTIYFGEGSWLTVV.

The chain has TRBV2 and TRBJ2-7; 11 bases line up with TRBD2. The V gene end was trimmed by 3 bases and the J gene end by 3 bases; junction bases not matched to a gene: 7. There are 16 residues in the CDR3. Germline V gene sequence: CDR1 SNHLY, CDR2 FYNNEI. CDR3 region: CASSDPSGRPSYEQYF. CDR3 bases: TGTGCCAGCAGTGATCCTAGCGGGAGGCCCAGCTACGAGCAGTACTTC.

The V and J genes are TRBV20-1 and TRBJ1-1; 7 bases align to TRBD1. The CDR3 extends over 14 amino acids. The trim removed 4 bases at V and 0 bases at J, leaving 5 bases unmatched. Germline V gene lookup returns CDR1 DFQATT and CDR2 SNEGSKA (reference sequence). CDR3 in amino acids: CSATGGKMNTEAFF. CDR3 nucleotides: TGCAGTGCTACAGGGGGGAAAATGAACACTGAAGCTTTCTTT.

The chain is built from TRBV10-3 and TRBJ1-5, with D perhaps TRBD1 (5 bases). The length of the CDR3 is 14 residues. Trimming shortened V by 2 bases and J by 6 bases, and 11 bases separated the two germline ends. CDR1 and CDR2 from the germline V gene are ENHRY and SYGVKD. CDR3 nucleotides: TGTGCCATCAGTGAGATGGGGGGGGGTCAGCCCCAGCATTTT. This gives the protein CAISEMGGGQPQHF.

The CDR3 DNA reads as TGTGCCAGCAGACGGGATGTTAGCGGGAATTGGTACGAGCAGTACTTC. Protein product: CASRRDVSGNWYEQYF. The chain carries TRBV6-5 and TRBJ2-7, with TRBD2 matching over 8 bases. The CDR3 extends over 16 amino acids. CDR1 and CDR2 (germline): MNHEY, SVGAGI. The junction had 14 bases not matched to a gene; V was cut back by 6 bases and J by 4 bases.

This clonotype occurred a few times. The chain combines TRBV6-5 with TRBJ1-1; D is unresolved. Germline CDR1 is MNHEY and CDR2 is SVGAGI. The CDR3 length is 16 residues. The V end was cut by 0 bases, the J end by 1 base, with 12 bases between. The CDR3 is CASSYSTASPNTEAFF. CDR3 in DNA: TGTGCCAGCAGTTACTCGACTGCCAGTCCGAACACTGAAGCTTTCTTT.

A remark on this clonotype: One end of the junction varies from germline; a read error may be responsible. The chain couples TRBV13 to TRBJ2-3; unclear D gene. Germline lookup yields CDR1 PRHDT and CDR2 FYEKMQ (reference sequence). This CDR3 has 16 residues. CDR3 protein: CVSSLRTDISTDTQYF. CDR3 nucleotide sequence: TGTGTCAGCAGCTTACGCACCGACATTAGCACAGATACGCAGTATTTT.

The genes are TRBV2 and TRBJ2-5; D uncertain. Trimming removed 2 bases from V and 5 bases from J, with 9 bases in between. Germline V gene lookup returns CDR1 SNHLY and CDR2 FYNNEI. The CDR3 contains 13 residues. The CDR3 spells CASSENRWETQYF. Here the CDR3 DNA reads TGTGCCAGCAGTGAAAACAGATGGGAGACCCAGTACTTC.

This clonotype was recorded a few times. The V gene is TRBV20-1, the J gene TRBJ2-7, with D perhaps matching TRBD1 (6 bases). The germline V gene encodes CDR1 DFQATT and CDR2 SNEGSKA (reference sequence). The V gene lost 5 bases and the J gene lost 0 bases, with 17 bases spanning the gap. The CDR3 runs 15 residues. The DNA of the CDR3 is TGCAGTGCTCCTCCCCGGGACAAAAGCTCCTACGAGCAGTACTTC. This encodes CSAPPRDKSSYEQYF.

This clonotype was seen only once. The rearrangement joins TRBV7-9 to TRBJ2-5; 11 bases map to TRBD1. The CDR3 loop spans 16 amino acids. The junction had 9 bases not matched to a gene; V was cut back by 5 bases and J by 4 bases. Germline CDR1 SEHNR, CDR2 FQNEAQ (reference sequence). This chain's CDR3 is CASSPSTGTGGETQYF. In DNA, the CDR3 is TGTGCCAGCAGCCCTAGCACCGGGACAGGGGGAGAGACCCAGTACTTC.

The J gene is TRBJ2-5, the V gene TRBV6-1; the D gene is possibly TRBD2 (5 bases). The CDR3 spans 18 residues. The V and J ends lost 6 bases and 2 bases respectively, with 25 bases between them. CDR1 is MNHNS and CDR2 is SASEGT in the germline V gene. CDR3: CASSPGGGVPPGQETQYF. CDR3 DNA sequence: TGTGCCAGCAGCCCAGGAGGTGGGGTCCCCCCAGGACAAGAGACCCAGTACTTC.